Each of the 22 T cell receptor beta chains below was sequenced from the same sample in a study of T-cell memory formation after mild COVID-19. TCRdb reprocessed the 5' RACE reads via MiXCR and lists one record per CDR3 protein. The table records just under 550,000 distinct CDR3 sequences, over 20% of them present only once. Sequencing used PBMCs or a T cell subset sorted from them (not recorded which). The receptors here all came from an adult woman who had mild COVID-19 (a few samples of this study predate the infection). Cell type and time point are not known.

This sequence joins TRBV19 and TRBJ2-7; 9 bases fit TRBD1. There are 15 residues in the CDR3. The junction had 3 bases not matched to a gene; V was cut back by 1 base and J by 2 bases. CDR1 is LNHDA, CDR2 SQIVND, per germline (reference sequence). In DNA, the CDR3 is TGTGCCAGTAGTATAGGGACAGGGGCGACCTACGAGCAGTACTTC. Protein: CASSIGTGATYEQYF.

This clonotype showed up many times. V usage is TRBV6-1 and J usage is TRBJ2-2, with D perhaps TRBD1 or TRBD2 (5 bases each). V was pared by 6 bases and J by 6 bases, with 17 bases between. Germline CDR1 and CDR2: MNHNS and SASEGT. This CDR3 has 15 amino acids. CDR3 nucleotides: TGTGCCAGCAGGCCGGGGCCATCCCAGGCCGGGGAGCTGTTTTTT. Its protein is CASRPGPSQAGELFF.

The rearrangement links TRBV12-3 or TRBV12-4 to TRBJ2-2; perhaps TRBD1 as D (6 bases). V dropped 5 bases and J dropped 6 bases, with 13 bases sitting between them. The CDR3 extends over 14 amino acids. The DNA of the CDR3 is TGTGCCAGCAGTCCAAACTCAGGGGCCGGGGAGCTGTTTTTT. It is translated as CASSPNSGAGELFF.

The chain carries TRBV12-3 or TRBV12-4 and TRBJ2-7; TRBD2 aligns across 7 bases. Trimming took 6 bases from V and 0 from J; bases not matched to a gene: 5. This CDR3 has 14 residues. Written as DNA, the CDR3 is TGTGCCAGCAGCATGGGGGGGGGCTCCTACGAGCAGTACTTC. This codes for CASSMGGGSYEQYF.

This rearrangement joins TRBV2 to TRBJ2-7, with 9 bases matching TRBD2. V was pared by 8 bases and J by 4 bases, with 12 bases of the junction left unmatched. Germline lookup yields CDR1 SNHLY and CDR2 FYNNEI. The CDR3 is made up of 15 amino acids. The CDR3 region has the DNA TGTGCCAGCGCGGCGGGAGGGCCAACCCTTTACGAGCAGTACTTC. It specifies CASAAGGPTLYEQYF.

This clonotype was counted once. This sequence joins TRBV6-2 or TRBV6-3 and TRBJ2-2; 7 nucleotides align to TRBD1. The V segment lost 10 bases and the J segment 1 base; nucleotides outside the gene matches: 6. Germline-derived CDR1 and CDR2 are MNHEY and SVGEGT. CDR3 length: 14 amino acids. Here the CDR3 reads CATRQGGNTGELFF. The CDR3 region has the DNA TGTGCCACGCGACAGGGCGGGAACACCGGGGAGCTGTTTTTT.

This clonotype was observed a handful of times. The chain links TRBV7-6 to TRBJ2-7; 8 bases agree with TRBD2. The junction had 10 bases not matched to a gene; V was cut back by 2 bases and J by 7 bases. The germline V gene encodes CDR1 SGHVS and CDR2 FNYEAQ. The CDR3 loop spans 15 amino acids. CDR3 residues: CASSLSGTSEYEQYF. In DNA form, the CDR3 reads TGTGCCAGCAGCTTATCCGGGACTAGTGAATATGAGCAGTACTTC.

This clonotype was seen more than once but under ten times. This rearrangement joins TRBV7-6 to TRBJ2-5; D is unresolved. Trimming removed 6 bases from V and 5 bases from J, with 13 bases in between. The CDR3 is made up of 13 amino acids. The V gene's germline CDR1 is SGHVS and CDR2 FNYEAQ. The CDR3 nucleotides are TGTGCCAGCAGGCATCCACTGGGGGAGACCCAGTACTTC. This sequence encodes CASRHPLGETQYF.

The sample holds many counts of this clonotype. The chain combines TRBV12-3 or TRBV12-4 with TRBJ2-3, with no clear D. The CDR3 sequence is 15 residues long. V was shortened by 3 bases and J by 3 bases, with 13 bases between the two germline ends. CDR3 loop: CASSFSSESTDTQYF. In DNA, the CDR3 is TGTGCCAGCAGTTTTAGTAGTGAGAGTACAGATACGCAGTATTTT.

The chain joins TRBV5-1 to TRBJ2-1; 10 positions match TRBD2. CDR3 length: 15 amino acids. Germline V gene sequence: CDR1 SGHRS, CDR2 YFSETQ. V was pared by 4 bases and J by 4 bases, with 5 bases of the junction left unmatched. The CDR3, as DNA: TGCGCCAGCAGCGACGGGACTAGCGAATACAATGAGCAGTTCTTC. As protein: CASSDGTSEYNEQFF.

This clonotype came up a few times. The V gene is TRBV5-4, the J gene TRBJ2-7; D unresolved. V lost 2 bases and J lost 7, with 13 bases in between. The germline CDR1 and CDR2 sequences are SGHNT and YYREEE (reference sequence). This CDR3 is built from 13 residues. CDR3 protein: CASSFQVLGEQYF. The CDR3 coding sequence is TGTGCCAGCAGCTTTCAGGTATTGGGGGAGCAGTACTTC.

For the CDR3, the DNA is TGTGCCAGCAGTTTAGCCTTCTCTGGGGCCAACGTCCTGACTTTC. Protein product: CASSLAFSGANVLTF. The rearrangement joins TRBV6-5 to TRBJ2-6; D gene unclear. Germline CDR1 and CDR2: MNHEY and SVGAGI. The length of the CDR3 is 15 residues. Trimming stripped 4 bases from V and 0 bases from J, with 7 bases between.

This chain links TRBV20-1 with TRBJ2-7, with D uncertain. From germline, CDR1 is DFQATT and CDR2 SNEGSKA (reference sequence). CDR3 length: 13 amino acids. The V and J ends lost 0 bases and 3 bases respectively, with 9 bases between them. The CDR3 nucleotides are TGCAGTGCTAGAGAAAGTGGCCACTACGAGCAGTACTTC. Translated, it gives CSARESGHYEQYF.

The sample holds one count of this clonotype. This rearrangement joins TRBV29-1 to TRBJ2-7; the D gene is possibly TRBD2 (6 bases). The CDR3 covers 15 residues. Trimming cost V 2 bases and J 0 bases, with 14 bases left between them. Per the germline V gene, CDR1 is SQVTM and CDR2 is ANQGSEA. CDR3 region: CSVESWRESSYEQYF. The CDR3 coding sequence is TGCAGCGTTGAATCTTGGAGGGAAAGCTCCTACGAGCAGTACTTC.

The J gene is TRBJ1-1, the V gene TRBV11-2; unclear D gene. This CDR3 contains 13 residues. Germline V gene lookup returns CDR1 SGHAT and CDR2 FQNNGV. The V end was cut by 0 bases, the J end by 11 bases, with 13 bases between. The CDR3 loop is CASSLDPRSKAFF. The DNA of the CDR3 is TGTGCCAGCAGCTTAGATCCTAGGTCGAAGGCTTTCTTT. Using reference TRBV11-2 and TRBJ1-1 for the parts outside the CDR3, the full variable domain is EAGVAQSPRYKIIEKRQSVAFWCNPISGHATLYWYQQILGQGPKLLIQFQNNGVVDDSQLPKDRFSAERLKGVDSTLKIQPAKLEDSAVYLCASSLDPRSKAFFGQGTRLTVV.

The chain carries TRBV9 and TRBJ2-1; D may be TRBD1 or TRBD2 (5 bases each). The germline V and J ends were trimmed by 0 bases and 2 bases, with 9 bases remaining between them. CDR3 length: 15 residues. Per germline, CDR1 SGDLS and CDR2 YYNGEE. The CDR3 here is CASSVETGPYNEQFF. In DNA, the CDR3 is TGTGCCAGCAGCGTAGAAACGGGACCCTACAATGAGCAGTTCTTC.

This clonotype was recorded at least ten times. The rearrangement uses TRBV19 and TRBJ2-1, with 9 bases lining up with TRBD2. This CDR3 contains 14 residues. CDR1 is LNHDA and CDR2 is SQIVND in the germline V gene (reference sequence). The J segment lost 6 bases and the V segment lost 4 bases, leaving 4 bases of the junction unmatched. The CDR3 DNA follows: TGTGCCAGTAGTAGCGGGAGGGTATTCAATGAGCAGTTCTTC. Residues: CASSSGRVFNEQFF. Based on the CDR3 plus reference TRBV19 and TRBJ2-1, the full variable domain is DGGITQSPKYLFRKEGQNVTLSCEQNLNHDAMYWYRQDPGQGLRLIYYSQIVNDFQKGDIAEGYSVSREKKESFPLTVTSAQKNPTAFYLCASSSGRVFNEQFFGPGTRLTVL.

This clonotype was recorded a few times. The genes are TRBV25-1 and TRBJ1-5; D is uncertain. CDR1 and CDR2 from the germline V gene are MGHDK and SYGVNS. CDR3 length: 12 amino acids. V was cut by 3 bases and J by 6 bases, with 6 bases left in between. CDR3 residues: CASSDKGQPQHF. The CDR3 DNA sequence: TGTGCCAGCAGTGATAAGGGTCAGCCCCAGCATTTT.

This clonotype turned up a few times. The chain employs TRBV5-1 and TRBJ1-1; D gene unclear. The CDR3 sequence is 14 residues long. The V gene's germline CDR1 is SGHRS and CDR2 YFSETQ. The V end lost 4 bases, the J end lost 3 bases, and 13 bases lay between the germline ends. CDR3 sequence: CASSEDLADTEAFF. The CDR3 DNA reads as TGCGCCAGCAGCGAGGACTTGGCGGACACTGAAGCTTTCTTT.

In its sample, this clonotype was seen a few times. The chain carries TRBV29-1 and TRBJ2-1, with a weak D call TRBD2 (5 bases). Deletions cut 2 bases from V and 13 bases from J, with 12 bases between. CDR1 SQVTM and CDR2 ANQGSEA come from the germline V gene. The CDR3 totals 11 residues. CDR3 region: CSVEQTIPQFF. DNA for the CDR3: TGCAGCGTTGAACAGACTATTCCCCAGTTCTTC.

The chain carries TRBV7-9 and TRBJ1-1; D unresolved. This CDR3 spans 15 amino acids. Germline CDR1 reads SEHNR; CDR2 reads FQNEAQ (reference sequence). The V and J ends lost 0 bases and 0 bases respectively, with 8 bases between them. The CDR3 sequence is CASSLAVAMNTEAFF. CDR3 DNA: TGTGCCAGCAGCTTAGCGGTCGCCATGAACACTGAAGCTTTCTTT.

This clonotype came up a few times. The rearrangement links TRBV12-3 or TRBV12-4 to TRBJ2-5; 10 bases match TRBD1. This CDR3 contains 14 residues. V gave up 3 bases and J gave up 3 bases; unmatched junction bases: 1. CDR3: CASSLTGGKETQYF. The CDR3 bases are TGTGCCAGCAGTTTGACAGGGGGCAAAGAGACCCAGTACTTC.